The 24 T cell receptor beta chains reported below all come from one sample, sequenced in a study of T cells in Graves' hyperthyroidism and ophthalmopathy. Template material for amplifying TCR beta CDR3 regions consisted of RNA transcripts. The HTBI primer set was used in a first-round RT-PCR of the TCR CDR3. One entry per CDR3 protein, called by TCRdb with MiXCR from the multiplex PCR reads. The repertoire has about 700,000 distinct CDR3 sequences, 40% to 55% of them found once; the top ten carry under 8.5%. The sequencing input was peripheral blood or thyroid tissue (not recorded which). The source of these receptors is an adult man with Graves' disease, either hyperthyroidism or ophthalmopathy (not recorded which).

V usage is TRBV10-3 and J usage is TRBJ2-6; no reliable D call. Trimming shortened V by 4 bases and J by 0 bases, and 13 bases separated the two germline ends. Germline lookup yields CDR1 ENHRY and CDR2 SYGVKD. The CDR3 length is 17 residues. The CDR3 spells CAISGVTSLSGANVLTF. The CDR3 coding sequence is TGTGCCATCAGTGGGGTTACGAGCCTCTCTGGGGCCAACGTCCTGACTTTC.

This clonotype occurred many times. CDR3 bases: TGTGCCAGCAACCCCCAGGGTGTCTCTGGGGCCAACGTCCTGACTTTC. It encodes CASNPQGVSGANVLTF. The gene calls are TRBV6-5 and TRBJ2-6; maybe TRBD1 (5 bases). Between the trimmed V and J ends, which lost 7 bases and 0 bases, there was a span of 13 bases. Germline V CDR1 and CDR2: MNHEY, SVGAGI. The length of the CDR3 is 16 residues.

Remarks on this clonotype: No conserved phenylalanine or tryptophan ends this CDR3, so it is likely a read error. This chain links TRBV19 with TRBJ1-2; TRBD1 matches at 9 bases. The germline CDR1 and CDR2 sequences are LNHDA and SQIVND (reference sequence). The ends lost 7 bases at V and 4 bases at J; junction bases unmatched: 7. The CDR3 consists of 14 residues. The CDR3 spells CASNPGQGPYGYTS. Written as DNA, the CDR3 is TGTGCCAGTAATCCGGGACAGGGCCCCTATGGCTACACCTCC.

This clonotype was observed once. This rearrangement joins TRBV10-3 to TRBJ1-6; TRBD1 matches 9 bases. V gave up 4 bases and J gave up 7 bases; unmatched junction bases: 5. Per the germline V gene, CDR1 is ENHRY and CDR2 is SYGVKD. The CDR3 length is 15 residues. The CDR3 is CAISADGQGNSPLHF. CDR3 sequence (DNA): TGTGCCATCAGTGCTGACGGACAGGGGAATTCACCCCTCCACTTT.

This clonotype was seen repeatedly, ten times or more. The chain combines TRBV2 with TRBJ1-5, with 7 bases that match TRBD1. Germline CDR1 is SNHLY and CDR2 is FYNNEI. V lost 4 bases and J lost 3; bases outside the gene matches: 6. This CDR3 spans 15 amino acids. The CDR3 DNA is TGTGCCAGCAGTGGCGGGGACAGAAACAATCAGCCCCAGCATTTT. Encoded protein: CASSGGDRNNQPQHF.

The count of this clonotype is one. The junction does not match germline at one end; this may be a read error. V and J are TRBV19 and TRBJ2-2; either TRBD1 or TRBD2 may fit D (5 bases each). CDR3 length equals 13 residues. The germline V gene has CDR1 LNHDA and CDR2 SQIVND (reference sequence). CDR3 amino acids: CASSGRVSGELVF. DNA for the CDR3: TGTGCCAGCTCAGGGCGGGTCTCCGGGGAGCTGGTTTTT.

This clonotype was picked up one time. The chain employs TRBV20-1 and TRBJ2-7; 7 bases are shared with TRBD2. Per germline, CDR1 DFQATT and CDR2 SNEGSKA (reference sequence). The CDR3 loop spans 9 amino acids. V dropped 7 bases and J dropped 8; count of bases not matched to a gene: 2. As DNA, the CDR3 is TGCAGTGGGGGGGGGAAGCAGTACTTC. Protein product: CSGGGKQYF.

This clonotype appeared a single time. This chain uses TRBV25-1 with TRBJ1-6; D may be TRBD1 (5 bases). The CDR3 totals 11 residues. CDR1 is MGHDK and CDR2 is SYGVNS in the germline V gene. The CDR3 coding sequence is TGTGCTAGAGATGAGGGGTCACCCCTCCACTTT. Encoded protein: CARDEGSPLHF.

The V call is TRBV7-9, the J call TRBJ1-2; 10 nucleotides agree with TRBD1. The junction had 9 bases not matched to a gene; V was cut back by 5 bases and J by 6 bases. CDR1 SEHNR and CDR2 FQNEAQ come from the germline V gene (reference sequence). The CDR3 consists of 15 residues. The CDR3 DNA reads TGTGCCAGCAGCGCCTCTCGACAGGGGGCAGATGGCTACACCTTC. Translation gives CASSASRQGADGYTF.

This clonotype was found once. A much larger clone is a single base away; this may be a read error. CDR3 region: CASSPSAEAFF. In DNA form, the CDR3 reads TGTGCCAGCAGCCCGAGCGCTGAAGCTTTCTTT. V usage is TRBV7-6 and J usage is TRBJ1-1; D remains ambiguous. Germline V CDR1 and CDR2: SGHVS, FNYEAQ. V gave up 5 bases and J gave up 6 bases, with 7 bases separating them. This CDR3 has 11 amino acids.

This clonotype appeared once. One base away lies a much larger clone, so this may be a sequencing read error. V is TRBV7-9 and J is TRBJ2-7; D gene uncertain. The CDR3 consists of 14 residues. With 5 bases removed from V and 4 bases from J, the gap between germline ends came to 15 bases. Germline V gene sequence: CDR1 SEHNR, CDR2 FQNEAQ (reference sequence). The CDR3 DNA reads as TGTGCCAGCAGCACAAGTACCGCCGGGTACGAGCAGTACTTC. Translating gives CASSTSTAGYEQYF.

This chain links TRBV9 with TRBJ1-5; D unresolved. The CDR3 is made up of 16 amino acids. The germline V gene has CDR1 SGDLS and CDR2 YYNGEE. V gave up 2 bases and J gave up 1 base, with 13 bases separating them. Here the CDR3 reads CASSVVDGLSNQPQHF. CDR3 sequence (DNA): TGTGCCAGCAGCGTTGTCGATGGTCTGAGCAATCAGCCCCAGCATTTT.

V usage is TRBV4-2 and J usage is TRBJ2-7, with TRBD1 matching 8 bases. The CDR3 consists of 15 residues. The trim removed 2 bases at V and 2 bases at J, leaving 5 bases unmatched. Germline lookup yields CDR1 LGHNA and CDR2 YNFKEQ. CDR3 sequence: CASSQSGGIAYEQYF. CDR3 bases: TGTGCCAGCAGCCAATCAGGGGGCATTGCCTACGAGCAGTACTTC.

The J gene is TRBJ2-2, the V gene TRBV5-1; a possible D gene is TRBD1 (5 bases). Germline V lookup: CDR1 SGHRS, CDR2 YFSETQ. V dropped 7 bases and J dropped 2 bases, with 15 bases sitting between them. The CDR3 covers 15 residues. The chain's CDR3 is CASRSGIVNTGELFF. The CDR3 nucleotides are TGCGCCAGCCGATCAGGGATTGTAAACACCGGGGAGCTGTTTTTT.

A single count supports this clonotype. The V gene is TRBV20-1, the J gene TRBJ2-2, with TRBD2 matching over 13 bases. The V segment lost 0 bases and the J segment 6 bases; nucleotides outside the gene matches: 4. CDR3 length: 16 residues. CDR1 is DFQATT and CDR2 is SNEGSKA in the germline V gene (reference sequence). The CDR3 loop is CSARDDTSGGAGELFF. The CDR3 bases are TGCAGTGCTAGAGATGATACTAGCGGGGGGGCCGGGGAGCTGTTTTTT.

This clonotype was found once. V and J are TRBV9 and TRBJ1-2; 8 bases fit TRBD1. The J segment lost 4 bases and the V segment lost 4 bases, leaving 15 bases of the junction unmatched. The CDR3 spans 17 residues. In germline, CDR1 is SGDLS, CDR2 YYNGEE. CDR3 in amino acids: CASSYGQGSGQGYGYTF. Here the CDR3 DNA reads TGTGCCAGCAGCTATGGACAGGGCAGCGGACAGGGCTATGGCTACACCTTC.

This clonotype was found a few times. The chain couples TRBV7-2 to TRBJ1-1, with D hard to call. Trimming left V 3 bases short and J 2 bases short, with 16 bases between. CDR1 and CDR2 (germline): SGHTA, FQGNSA. This CDR3 spans 16 amino acids. The CDR3 DNA reads TGTGCCAGCAGCTTGGAAAGCTGGGGTCCAAACACTGAAGCTTTCTTT. This gives the protein CASSLESWGPNTEAFF.

The chain carries TRBV6-5 and TRBJ1-1; D gene unclear. The V gene's germline CDR1 is MNHEY and CDR2 SVGAGI. The V gene lost 0 bases and the J gene lost 2 bases, with 10 bases spanning the gap. The CDR3 sequence is 15 residues long. In nucleotides, the CDR3 is TGTGCCAGCAGTTACTCTTCGGGGATAAACACTGAAGCTTTCTTT. It translates to CASSYSSGINTEAFF.

The chain combines TRBV4-1 with TRBJ1-1, with D possibly matching TRBD1 (6 bases). Between the trimmed V and J ends, which lost 1 base and 3 bases, there was a span of 9 bases. The CDR3 extends over 14 amino acids. CDR1 MGHRA and CDR2 YSYEKL come from the germline V gene. CDR3 in amino acids: CASSQGQVYTEAFF. CDR3 bases: TGCGCCAGCAGCCAAGGACAGGTATACACTGAAGCTTTCTTT.

With respect to this clonotype: One end of the junction varies from germline; a read error may be responsible. The chain carries TRBV10-3 and TRBJ1-4; TRBD1 aligns across 10 bases. The length of the CDR3 is 19 residues. Looked up from germline, CDR1 is ENHRY and CDR2 is SYGVKD. CDR3 bases: TGTGCCAGCAGTTACTCGATTCGGGACAGGGGATTCCGTAATGAAAAACTGTTTTTT. This sequence encodes CASSYSIRDRGFRNEKLFF.

The sample holds many counts of this clonotype. This chain connects TRBV19 to TRBJ1-5; D unresolved. The V gene lost 6 bases and the J gene lost 0 bases, with 12 bases spanning the gap. The V gene's germline CDR1 is LNHDA and CDR2 SQIVND (reference sequence). This CDR3 spans 15 amino acids. The CDR3 sequence is CASSTTADSNQPQHF. The CDR3 coding sequence is TGTGCCAGTAGCACCACCGCAGATAGCAATCAGCCCCAGCATTTT.

This clonotype has ten or more counts. This chain joins TRBV24-1 and TRBJ1-1, with no clear D. The germline CDR1 and CDR2 sequences are KGHDR and SFDVKD. Trimming removed 2 bases from V and 1 base from J, with 7 bases in between. The CDR3 length is 14 residues. The DNA for the CDR3 is TGTGCCACCAGTGATTCCCGGGCGAACACTGAAGCTTTCTTT. It encodes CATSDSRANTEAFF.

This sequence joins TRBV15 and TRBJ2-5, with D unresolved. Germline CDR1 reads LNHNV; CDR2 reads YYDKDF (reference sequence). The CDR3 is 13 residues long. Trimming left V 3 bases short and J 1 base short, with 6 bases between. The CDR3 DNA is TGTGCCACCAGCAGTGACTCCCAAGAGACCCAGTACTTC. Amino acids: CATSSDSQETQYF.

This clonotype was seen a handful of times. This rearrangement joins TRBV4-1 to TRBJ1-1; 9 nucleotides line up with TRBD1. The CDR3 length is 15 residues. Germline CDR1 and CDR2: MGHRA and YSYEKL. The J segment lost 5 bases and the V segment lost 1 base, leaving 5 bases of the junction unmatched. The CDR3: CASSQAGQGLTEAFF. DNA of the CDR3: TGCGCCAGCAGCCAAGCGGGACAGGGTCTTACTGAAGCTTTCTTT.